Detailed here is one T cell receptor (beta chain). Its antigen is currently not known. Base qualities were left out, and no much larger clone turns up one base away. The CDR3, from cysteine to phenylalanine, totals 14 residues. Here the CDR3 DNA is all that survives: 42 bases in frame from base 1. The germline ends are 12 bases apart after V is trimmed by 1 base and J by 5 bases. Via the germline V gene, CDR1 is SGHTA and CDR2 FQGNSA. The intended sense of this specimen's treatment or condition label: in vitro stimulation with specific CMV peptide epitopes to enrich CMV-specific T cells. Sequencer: Illumina HiSeq 1500. TCRdb trimmed the raw reads at Q25, called clones with MiXCR and kept productive beta chains. One record per CDR3 amino acid sequence lists the most common genes and DNA. The sample has approximately 74,000 distinct CDR3 sequences on record, roughly 39% of them singletons. 80% to 95% of the sample is taken by the ten largest.

The data stem from a study of T cell repertoires in cytomegalovirus infection (dated by TCRdb to between 2018 and 2021). In the study overall: Recently identified HLA-C-restricted CMV epitopes, whose presentation resists viral immunomodulation, were targeted by peptide stimulations together with well-studied HLA-B-restricted epitopes. Donor HLA type was relevant to the analysis, as public TCR beta signatures indicated carriage of CMV infection together with the matching HLA type.

The paper as a whole reports these results and caveats: The ex vivo response was dominated by HLA-C-restricted CMV-specific TCR beta clonotypes, which also provided the single most frequent clonotype in two of eight donors. Carriers of CMV infection plus the relevant HLA type were discriminated by the cumulative frequency of public TCR beta family members in the study cohort and in an independent approximately 400-donor cohort.

The source was CD8+ T cells from cultured PBMCs, collected from culture after CMV antigen stimulation. The sequence links TRBV7-2 to TRBJ2-7; TRBD2 is possibly the D segment (5 matching bases). The TCR sequence derives from a human donor in good health (CMV status not recorded). Some clones in this sample may be carry-over from other donors' samples. The DNA is TGTGCCAGCAGCTTAGGAGGGTTATCCGACGAGCAGTACTTC. It encodes CASSLGGLSDEQYF.